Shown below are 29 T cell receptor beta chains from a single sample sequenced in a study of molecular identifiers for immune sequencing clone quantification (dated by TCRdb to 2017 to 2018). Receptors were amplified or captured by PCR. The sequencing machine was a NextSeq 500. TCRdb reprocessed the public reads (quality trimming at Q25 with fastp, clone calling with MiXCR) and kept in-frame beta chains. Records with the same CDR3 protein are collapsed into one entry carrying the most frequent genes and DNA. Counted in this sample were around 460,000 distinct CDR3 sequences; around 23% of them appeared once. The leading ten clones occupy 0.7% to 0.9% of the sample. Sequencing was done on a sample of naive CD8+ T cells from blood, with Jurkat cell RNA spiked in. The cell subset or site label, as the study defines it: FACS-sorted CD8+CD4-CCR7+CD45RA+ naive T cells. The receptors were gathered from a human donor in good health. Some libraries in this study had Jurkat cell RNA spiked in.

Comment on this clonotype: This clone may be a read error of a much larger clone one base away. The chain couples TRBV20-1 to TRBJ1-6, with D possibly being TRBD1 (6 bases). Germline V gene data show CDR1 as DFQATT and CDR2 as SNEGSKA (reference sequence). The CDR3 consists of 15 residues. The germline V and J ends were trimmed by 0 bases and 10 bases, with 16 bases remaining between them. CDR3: CSARDQEGEKSPLHF. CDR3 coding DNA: TGCAGTGCTAGAGATCAAGAGGGGGAAAAATCACCCCTCCACTTT.

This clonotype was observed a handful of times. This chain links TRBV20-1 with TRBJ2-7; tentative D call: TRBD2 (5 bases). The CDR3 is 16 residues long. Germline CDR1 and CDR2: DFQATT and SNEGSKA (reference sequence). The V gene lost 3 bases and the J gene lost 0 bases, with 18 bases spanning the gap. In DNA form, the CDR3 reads TGCAGTGCTAGTGGACTTGTCTCAGCCAGCTCCTACGAGCAGTACTTC. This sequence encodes CSASGLVSASSYEQYF.

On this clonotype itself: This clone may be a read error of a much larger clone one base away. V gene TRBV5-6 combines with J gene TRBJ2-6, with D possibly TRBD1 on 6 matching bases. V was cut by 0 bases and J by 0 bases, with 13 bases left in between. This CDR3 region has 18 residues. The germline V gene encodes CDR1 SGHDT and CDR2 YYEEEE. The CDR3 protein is CASSLGQATSSGANVLTF. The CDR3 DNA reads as TGTGCCAGCAGCTTGGGACAGGCCACCAGCTCTGGGGCCAACGTCCTGACTTTC.

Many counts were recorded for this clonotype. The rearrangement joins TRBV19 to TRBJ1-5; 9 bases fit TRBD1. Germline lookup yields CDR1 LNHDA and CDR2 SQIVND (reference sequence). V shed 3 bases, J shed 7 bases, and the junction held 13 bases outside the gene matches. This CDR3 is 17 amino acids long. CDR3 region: CASSIRSGQGLFQPQHF. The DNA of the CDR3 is TGTGCCAGTAGTATTCGGTCGGGACAGGGATTGTTCCAGCCCCAGCATTTT.

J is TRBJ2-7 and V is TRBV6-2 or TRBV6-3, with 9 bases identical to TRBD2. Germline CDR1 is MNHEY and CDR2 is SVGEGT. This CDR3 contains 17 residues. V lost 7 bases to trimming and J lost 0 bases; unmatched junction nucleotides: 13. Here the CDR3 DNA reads TGTGCCAGCAATACCCCTCTGACTAGCGGCCACTCCTACGAGCAGTACTTC. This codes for CASNTPLTSGHSYEQYF.

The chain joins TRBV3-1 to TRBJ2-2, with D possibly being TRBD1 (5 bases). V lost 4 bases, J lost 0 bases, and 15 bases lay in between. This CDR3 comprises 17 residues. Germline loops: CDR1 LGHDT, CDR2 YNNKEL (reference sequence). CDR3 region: CASSLHLDSANTGELFF. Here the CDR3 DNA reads TGTGCCAGCAGCCTCCATCTTGACAGTGCGAACACCGGGGAGCTGTTTTTT.

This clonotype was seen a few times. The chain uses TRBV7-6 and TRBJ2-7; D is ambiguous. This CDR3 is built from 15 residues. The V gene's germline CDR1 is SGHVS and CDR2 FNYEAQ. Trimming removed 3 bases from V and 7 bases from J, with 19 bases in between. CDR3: CASSLFSRKGVEQYF. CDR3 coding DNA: TGTGCCAGCAGCTTGTTTTCGCGTAAGGGCGTAGAGCAGTACTTC.

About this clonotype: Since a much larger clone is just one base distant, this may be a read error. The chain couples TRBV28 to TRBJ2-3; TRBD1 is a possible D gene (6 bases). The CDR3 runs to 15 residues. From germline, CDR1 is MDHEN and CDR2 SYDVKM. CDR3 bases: TGTGCCAGCAGTCCAGACAGGCATAGCACAGATGCGCAGTATTTT. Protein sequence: CASSPDRHSTDAQYF.

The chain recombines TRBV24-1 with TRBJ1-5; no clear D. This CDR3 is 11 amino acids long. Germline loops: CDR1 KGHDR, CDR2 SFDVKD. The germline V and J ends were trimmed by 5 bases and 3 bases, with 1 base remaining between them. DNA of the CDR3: TGTGCCACCAGTGCCAATCAGCCCCAGCATTTT. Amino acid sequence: CATSANQPQHF.

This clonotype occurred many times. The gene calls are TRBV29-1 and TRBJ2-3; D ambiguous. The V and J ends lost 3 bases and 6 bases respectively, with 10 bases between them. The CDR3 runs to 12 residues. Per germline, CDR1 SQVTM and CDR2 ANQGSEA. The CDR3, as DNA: TGCAGCGTTGATCGTACCGGTGATACGCAGTATTTT. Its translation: CSVDRTGDTQYF.

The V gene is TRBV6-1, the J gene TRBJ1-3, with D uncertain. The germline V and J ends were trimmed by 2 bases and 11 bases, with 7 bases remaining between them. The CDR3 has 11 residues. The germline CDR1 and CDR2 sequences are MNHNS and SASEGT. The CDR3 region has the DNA TGTGCCAGCAGTGAAAATCCCCCCATATATTTT. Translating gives CASSENPPIYF.

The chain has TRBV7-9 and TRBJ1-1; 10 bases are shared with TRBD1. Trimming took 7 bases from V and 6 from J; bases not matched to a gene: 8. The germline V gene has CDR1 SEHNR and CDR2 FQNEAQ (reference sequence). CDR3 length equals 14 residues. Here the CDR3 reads CASTGTGDWAEAFF. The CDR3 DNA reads TGTGCCAGCACGGGGACAGGGGACTGGGCTGAAGCTTTCTTT. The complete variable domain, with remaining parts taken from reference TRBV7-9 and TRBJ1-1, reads DTGVSQNPRHKITKRGQNVTFRCDPISEHNRLYWYRQTLGQGPEFLTYFQNEAQLEKSRLLSDRFSAERPKGSFSTLEIQRTEQGDSAMYLCASTGTGDWAEAFFGQGTRLTVV.

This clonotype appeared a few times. CDR3 protein: CASSTTRLMGSQETQYF. CDR3 sequence (DNA): TGTGCCAGCAGTACCACCCGTCTGATGGGCAGCCAAGAGACCCAGTACTTC. This sequence joins TRBV7-9 and TRBJ2-5; D is uncertain. The CDR3 runs to 17 residues. V lost 6 bases to trimming and J lost 1 base, with 21 bases between them. Germline CDR1 SEHNR, CDR2 FQNEAQ (reference sequence).

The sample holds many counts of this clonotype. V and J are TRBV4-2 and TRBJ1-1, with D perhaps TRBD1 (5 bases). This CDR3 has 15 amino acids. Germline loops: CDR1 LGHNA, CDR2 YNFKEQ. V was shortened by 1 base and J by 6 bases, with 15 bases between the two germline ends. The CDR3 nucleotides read TGTGCCAGCAGCCAAGCCCGGGACGCACTAGCTGAAGCTTTCTTT. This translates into CASSQARDALAEAFF.

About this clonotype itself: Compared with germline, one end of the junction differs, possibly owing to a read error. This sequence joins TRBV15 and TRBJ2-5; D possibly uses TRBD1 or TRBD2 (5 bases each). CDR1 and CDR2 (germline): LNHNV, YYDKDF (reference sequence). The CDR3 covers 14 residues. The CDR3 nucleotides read TGTGCCACCAGCGGGGCGGTGGGGGAAGAGACCCGGTACTTC. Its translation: CATSGAVGEETRYF.

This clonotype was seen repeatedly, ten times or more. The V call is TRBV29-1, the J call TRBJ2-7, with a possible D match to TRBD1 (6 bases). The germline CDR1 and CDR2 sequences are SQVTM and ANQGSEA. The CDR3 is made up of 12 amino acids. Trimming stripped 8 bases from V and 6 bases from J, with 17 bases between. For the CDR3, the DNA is TGCAGCACTTTGGCAGGGGAAGGCGAGCAGTACTTC. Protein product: CSTLAGEGEQYF.

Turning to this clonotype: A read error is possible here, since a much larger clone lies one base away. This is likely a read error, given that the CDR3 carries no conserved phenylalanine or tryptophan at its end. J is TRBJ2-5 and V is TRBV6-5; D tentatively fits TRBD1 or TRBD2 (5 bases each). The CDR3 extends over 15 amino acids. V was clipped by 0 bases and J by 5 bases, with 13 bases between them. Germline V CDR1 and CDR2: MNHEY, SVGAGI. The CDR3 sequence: CASSYSMGVIETQYL. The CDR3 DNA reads TGTGCCAGCAGTTACTCGATGGGGGTAATCGAGACCCAGTACCTC.

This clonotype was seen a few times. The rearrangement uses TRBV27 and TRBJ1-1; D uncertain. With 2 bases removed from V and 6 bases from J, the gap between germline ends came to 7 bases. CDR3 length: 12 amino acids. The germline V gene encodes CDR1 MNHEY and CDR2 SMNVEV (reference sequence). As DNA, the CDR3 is TGTGCCAGCAGTTTAATGGGTTCTGAAGCTTTCTTT. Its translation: CASSLMGSEAFF.

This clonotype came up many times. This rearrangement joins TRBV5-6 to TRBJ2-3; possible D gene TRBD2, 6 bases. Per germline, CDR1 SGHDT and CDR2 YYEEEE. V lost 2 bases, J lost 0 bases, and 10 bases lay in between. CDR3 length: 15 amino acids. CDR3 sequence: CASSFGAGSTDTQYF. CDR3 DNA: TGTGCCAGCAGCTTTGGCGCGGGGAGCACAGATACGCAGTATTTT.

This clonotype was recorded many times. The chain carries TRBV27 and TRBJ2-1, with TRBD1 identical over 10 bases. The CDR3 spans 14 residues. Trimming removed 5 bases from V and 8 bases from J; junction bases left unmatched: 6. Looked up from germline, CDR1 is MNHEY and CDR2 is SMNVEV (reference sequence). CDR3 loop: CASSKSTGGHEQFF. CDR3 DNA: TGTGCCAGCAGTAAATCGACAGGGGGCCATGAGCAGTTCTTC.

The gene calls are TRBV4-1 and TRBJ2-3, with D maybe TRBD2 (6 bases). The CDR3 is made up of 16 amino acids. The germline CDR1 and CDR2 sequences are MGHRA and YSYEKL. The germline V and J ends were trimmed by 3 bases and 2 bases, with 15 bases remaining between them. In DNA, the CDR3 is TGCGCCAGCAGCCACAGGACTAAACAAATCACAGATACGCAGTATTTT. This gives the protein CASSHRTKQITDTQYF.

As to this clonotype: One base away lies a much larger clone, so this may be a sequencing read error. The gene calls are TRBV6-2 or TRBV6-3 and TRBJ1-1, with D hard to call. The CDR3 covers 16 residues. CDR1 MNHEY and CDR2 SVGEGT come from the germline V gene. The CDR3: CTSSYSSFVLSTEAFF. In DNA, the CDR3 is TGTACCAGCAGTTACTCGAGTTTTGTATTATCCACTGAAGCTTTCTTT.

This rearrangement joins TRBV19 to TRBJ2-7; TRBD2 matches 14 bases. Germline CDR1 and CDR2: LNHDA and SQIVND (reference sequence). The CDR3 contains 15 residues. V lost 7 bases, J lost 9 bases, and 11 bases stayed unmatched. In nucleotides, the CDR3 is TGTGCCAGTAACGACGGGACTAGCGGGAGTTGGGGGCAGTACTTC. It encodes CASNDGTSGSWGQYF.

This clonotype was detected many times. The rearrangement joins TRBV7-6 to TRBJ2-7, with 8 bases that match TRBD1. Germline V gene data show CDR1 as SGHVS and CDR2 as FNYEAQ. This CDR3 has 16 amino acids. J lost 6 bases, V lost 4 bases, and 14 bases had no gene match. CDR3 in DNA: TGTGCCAGCAGCTCCGAGACAGGGGAGGACGTGGGCGAGCAGTACTTC. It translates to CASSSETGEDVGEQYF.

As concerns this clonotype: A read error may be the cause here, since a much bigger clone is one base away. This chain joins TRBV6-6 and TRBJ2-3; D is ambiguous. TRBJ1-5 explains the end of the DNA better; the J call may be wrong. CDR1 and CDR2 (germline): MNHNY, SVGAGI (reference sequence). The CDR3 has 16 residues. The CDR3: CASSYYMTSGTDTQHF. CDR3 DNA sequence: TGTGCCAGCAGTTACTACATGACTAGCGGCACAGATACGCAGCATTTT.

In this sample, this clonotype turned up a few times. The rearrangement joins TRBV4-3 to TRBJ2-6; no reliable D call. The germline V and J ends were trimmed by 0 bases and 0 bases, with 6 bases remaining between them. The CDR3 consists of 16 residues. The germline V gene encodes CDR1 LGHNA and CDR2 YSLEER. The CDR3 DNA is TGCGCCAGCAGCCAAGACCGGTCCTCTGGGGCCAACGTCCTGACTTTC. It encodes CASSQDRSSGANVLTF.

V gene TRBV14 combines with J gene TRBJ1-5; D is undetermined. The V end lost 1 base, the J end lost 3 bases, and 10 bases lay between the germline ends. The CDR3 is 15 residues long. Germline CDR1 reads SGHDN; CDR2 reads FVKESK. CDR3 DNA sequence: TGTGCCAGCAGCCAAGGGGGTGTAAACAATCAGCCCCAGCATTTT. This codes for CASSQGGVNNQPQHF.

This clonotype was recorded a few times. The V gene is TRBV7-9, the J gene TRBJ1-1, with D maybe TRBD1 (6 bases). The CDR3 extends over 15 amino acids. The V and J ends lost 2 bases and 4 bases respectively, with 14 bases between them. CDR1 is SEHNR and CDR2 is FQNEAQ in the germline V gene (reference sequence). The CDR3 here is CASSLRQVPSTEAFF. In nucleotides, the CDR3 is TGTGCCAGCAGCTTAAGACAGGTACCGAGCACTGAAGCTTTCTTT.

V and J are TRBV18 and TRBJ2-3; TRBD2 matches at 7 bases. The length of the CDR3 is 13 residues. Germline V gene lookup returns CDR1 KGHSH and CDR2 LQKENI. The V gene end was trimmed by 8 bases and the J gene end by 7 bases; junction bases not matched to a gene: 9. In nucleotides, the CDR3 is TGTGCCAGCGCGGCGACGGGAGGTTATACGCAGTATTTT. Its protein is CASAATGGYTQYF.